The rows below give T cell receptor beta chains drawn from one sample of a study of T cell responses to AZD1222 COVID-19 vaccine. Measured with immunoSEQ multiplex PCR; TCRdb has only the in-frame clones, and not every one. Of 130,000 or so clones in the sample, approximately 91% are singletons; the top ten hold around 1%. Sequences were derived from peripheral blood, sampled 28 days after the second AZD1222 dose. The receptors originated from an adult who received the AZD1222 COVID-19 vaccine. Each CDR3 is given with its conserved first and last residue. Fields, in order: clone size, V gene, J gene, D gene, CDR3 DNA, CDR3 protein. D genes are given only for firm matches. Rows give clone size only sometimes, using once, few, many, or a class for an expanded clone.

-,TRBV5-1,TRBJ1-4,-,TGCGCCAGCAGGAGCGCCGGGATTAATGAAAAACTGTTTTTT,CASRSAGINEKLFF
-,TRBV12-5,TRBJ1-3,TRBD1,TGTGCTAGTGGTTTGGTGGCCTGGGACAGGTCTGGAAACACCATATATTTT,CASGLVAWDRSGNTIYF
-,TRBV6-1,TRBJ2-7,TRBD2,TGTGCCAGCAGTGAACGGGGGGTCGGGGCATCCTACGAGCAGTACTTC,CASSERGVGASYEQYF
-,TRBV28,TRBJ1-5,TRBD1,TGTGCCAGCAGTCCTAAGACAGGGTTTAGCAATCAGCCCCAGCATTTT,CASSPKTGFSNQPQHF
-,TRBV19,TRBJ1-2,-,TGTGCCAGTAGTACACAATTCCGAGTCTTCTCGACGCCTAACTATGGCTACACCTTC,CASSTQFRVFSTPNYGYTF
-,TRBV4-2,TRBJ1-5,-,TGTGCCAGCAGCCGAAAAGGGCCCGGGAATCAGCCCCAGCATTTT,CASSRKGPGNQPQHF
-,TRBV28,TRBJ1-1,-,TGTGCCAGCAGTTTATGGCGGGATGGCACTGAAGCTTTCTTT,CASSLWRDGTEAFF
-,TRBV11-3,TRBJ2-1,-,TGTGCCAGCAGCTTAGGTGAATTTCGGGGCAATGAGCAGTTCTTC,CASSLGEFRGNEQFF
-,TRBV5-1,TRBJ2-3,TRBD2,TGCGCCAGCAGCGTCACACTAGCGGGAGGGCCAGATACGCAGTATTTT,CASSVTLAGGPDTQYF
-,TRBV6-5,TRBJ2-1,TRBD1,TGTGCCAGCAGTTACCCCGGGACAGGGGCCTACAATGAGCAGTTCTTC,CASSYPGTGAYNEQFF
-,TRBV2,TRBJ1-2,-,TGTGCCAGCAGTGAAAACGGAGACGGCTACACCTTC,CASSENGDGYTF
-,TRBV6-4,TRBJ2-6,TRBD1,TGTGCCAGCAGACCGGGACAGGGGGCTGGGGCCAACGTCCTGACTTTC,CASRPGQGAGANVLTF
-,TRBV19,TRBJ2-3,-,TGTGCCAGTAGTATAACAGGGTCGGGGACAGATACGCAGTATTTT,CASSITGSGTDTQYF
-,TRBV27,TRBJ2-1,TRBD2,TGTGCCAGCAGTGGTTCTAGCGGGGGATACAATGAGCAGTTCTTC,CASSGSSGGYNEQFF
-,TRBV9,TRBJ2-3,-,TGTGCCAGCAGCCCGTGGACCACAGATACGCAGTATTTT,CASSPWTTDTQYF
-,TRBV7-8,TRBJ2-2,-,TGTGCCAGCAGCTTATTCCTGCGGACGAACACCGGGGAGCTGTTTTTT,CASSLFLRTNTGELFF
-,TRBV5-1,TRBJ2-3,-,TGCGCCAGCAGCTCCCAGGAATTAGATACGCAGTATTTT,CASSSQELDTQYF
-,TRBV19,TRBJ2-5,-,TGTGCCAGTAGTATCTCTAGCGTACAGACCCAGTACTTC,CASSISSVQTQYF
-,TRBV5-1,TRBJ2-3,-,TGCGCCAGCAGGCCGGGAGGCACAGATACGCAGTATTTT,CASRPGGTDTQYF
-,TRBV18,TRBJ1-2,TRBD1,TGTGCCAGCTCACCACGCACAGGGGATGGCTACACCTTC,CASSPRTGDGYTF
-,TRBV27,TRBJ1-5,-,TGTGCCAGCAGTAGCCCCAGGGAACGACGTCAGCCCCAGCATTTT,CASSSPRERRQPQHF
-,TRBV11-2,TRBJ2-1,-,TGTGCCAGCAGCTCAACAAAGGGACCCCGTACCGACAATGAGCAGTTCTTC,CASSSTKGPRTDNEQFF
-,TRBV19,TRBJ1-2,-,TGTGCCAGTGGGGAACACTATGGCTACACCTTC,CASGEHYGYTF
-,TRBV11-1,TRBJ2-3,-,TGTGCCAGCAGACCTGATCGGACCACAGATACGCAGTATTTT,CASRPDRTTDTQYF
once,TRBV5-1,TRBJ2-7,TRBD1,TGCGCCAGCAGCCCCCCCAACAGGGGAACCGTCTACGAGCAGTACTTC,CASSPPNRGTVYEQYF
-,TRBV6-5,TRBJ1-4,TRBD1,TGTGCCAGCAGTAGCCGACAGGGGACGCGGGAAAAACTGTTTTTT,CASSSRQGTREKLFF
few,TRBV4-1,TRBJ1-3,TRBD1,TGCGCCAGCAGCCATGGACAGGGGAGGTCTGGAAACACCATATATTTT,CASSHGQGRSGNTIYF
-,TRBV6-2/TRBV6-3,TRBJ2-7,-,TGTGCCAGCAGTCAATTTAATTTCCACGAGCAGTACTTC,CASSQFNFHEQYF
-,TRBV28,TRBJ1-5,TRBD1,TGTGCCAGCAAAACAGGGGGGAAGTGGCCCCAGCATTTT,CASKTGGKWPQHF
once,TRBV5-1,TRBJ2-7,-,TGCGCCAGCAGCTTGGATCCGGTCTCCTACGAGCAGTACTTC,CASSLDPVSYEQYF
-,TRBV23-1,TRBJ1-1,-,TGCGCCAGCCCGCGGCATGAAGCTTTCTTT,CASPRHEAFF
few,TRBV2,TRBJ1-4,-,TGTGCCAGCAGTGAAGCAAGAGTAGGTCGGAAACTGTTTTTT,CASSEARVGRKLFF
once,TRBV9,TRBJ2-1,-,TGTGCCAGCAACACACACCCCGGGTCCTCCCCTTACAATGAGCAGTTCTTC,CASNTHPGSSPYNEQFF
once,TRBV29-1,TRBJ1-5,-,TGCAGCGCTGTGTGCATTTATAGCAATCAGCCCCAGCATTTT,CSAVCIYSNQPQHF
-,TRBV20-1,TRBJ1-1,-,TGCAGTGCAATCTCTTTCACTGAAGCTTTCTTT,CSAISFTEAFF
-,TRBV13,TRBJ2-5,TRBD1,TGTGCCAGCAGCGAAGACAGGGAGAGGGGGGAGACCCAGTACTTC,CASSEDRERGETQYF
-,TRBV6-5,TRBJ1-1,-,TGTGCCAGCGGGTGGCAGGGATCGGGGACTGAAGCTTTCTTT,CASGWQGSGTEAFF
-,TRBV5-1,TRBJ1-2,TRBD1,TGCGCCAGCAGCTGGTCCCAGGGGGCTTATGGCTACACCTTC,CASSWSQGAYGYTF
-,TRBV11-2,TRBJ1-2,-,TGTGCCAGCAGCTTAGAGGCAGCTTCTAACTATGGCTACACCTTC,CASSLEAASNYGYTF
-,TRBV5-1,TRBJ2-7,TRBD1,TGCGCCAGCAGCTTGGGAGGACAGGTTTACGAGCAGTACTTC,CASSLGGQVYEQYF
-,TRBV7-6,TRBJ2-1,TRBD2,TGTGCCAGCAGCCGACTAGCGGGAGGAAACAATGAGCAGTTCTTC,CASSRLAGGNNEQFF
-,TRBV5-1,TRBJ2-7,TRBD2,TGCGCCAGCAGCCGACCAACTAGCGGGAGGGCCTACGAGCAGTACTTC,CASSRPTSGRAYEQYF
-,TRBV29-1,TRBJ2-1,-,TGCAGCGGGTCGAGACAGACCCTAAATGAGCAGTTCTTC,CSGSRQTLNEQFF
-,TRBV5-1,TRBJ2-4,TRBD2,TGCGCCAGCCGGAGAATGGCGGGAGAAAACATTCAGTACTTC,CASRRMAGENIQYF
-,TRBV3-1/TRBV3-2,TRBJ2-1,TRBD1,TGTGCCAGCAGCCTGAACCAGGGGGAGAAGTTCTTC,CASSLNQGEKFF
-,TRBV5-1,TRBJ2-2,TRBD1,TGCGCCAGCAGCTCGCAAATAGGGGGCAGCACCGGGGAGCTGTTTTTT,CASSSQIGGSTGELFF
-,TRBV6-2/TRBV6-3,TRBJ2-1,-,TGTGCCAGCAGTTTCGGAGGCGATGAGCAGTTCTTC,CASSFGGDEQFF